This TCR beta chain was observed in a study of T cell responses to AZD1222 COVID-19 vaccine. Findings of the study overall: Only after the peak T cell response were repertoires sampled. Seropositivity was recorded at baseline in only five to seven AZD1222 recipients. Vaccine-related CD4 TCRs covered spike, predominating at 160-218 and 743-854.

TCRdb keeps only in-frame clones here, not all; method: immunoSEQ multiplex PCR. Of around 150,000 clones in the sample, more than 85% were seen once. On this clone: Its target is unknown.

Deletions cut 5 bases from V and 4 bases from J, with 20 bases between. This CDR3 comprises 16 residues. Germline loops: CDR1 SGHVS, CDR2 FQNEAQ. The chain employs TRBV7-8 and TRBJ1-2; D gene unclear. Sequenced material: peripheral blood, taken 28 days after the second AZD1222 dose. This clonotype was obtained from an adult who received the AZD1222 COVID-19 vaccine. This CDR3 is CASSPREAGLTYGYTF. CDR3 DNA: TGTGCCAGCAGCCCCAGAGAGGCAGGCCTTACCTATGGCTACACCTTC.